A single sample is the source of the 25 T cell receptor beta chains below, sequenced in a study of blood T cell repertoires in COVID-19. Method: immunoSEQ multiplex PCR; TCRdb's copy keeps in-frame clones and lacks some. The sample has about 140,000 clones; roughly four fifths are singletons. Sequencing was done on a sample of PBMCs or T cells enriched from blood (not recorded which). These receptors all come from a woman aged 18-29 years who had been exposed to COVID-19.

This clone was counted between two and nine times. CDR3: CASSIRQGGQTEAFF. DNA of the CDR3: TGTGCCAGCAGCATCAGACAGGGAGGACAGACTGAAGCTTTCTTT. V gene TRBV7-9 combines with J gene TRBJ1-1, with 7 bases identical to TRBD1. The ends lost 5 bases at V and 5 bases at J; junction bases unmatched: 11. This CDR3 spans 15 amino acids. Germline V gene sequence: CDR1 SEHNR, CDR2 FQNEAQ (reference sequence).

The chain is built from TRBV21-1 and TRBJ2-1; no check of the table's D call, TRBD2, against the DNA was made. TRBV21-1 counts as a pseudogene. The CDR3 has 15 amino acids. CDR3 in DNA: TGTGCCAGCAGCATGACTAGCGGGCCGTACAATGAGCAGTTCTTC. This gives the protein CASSMTSGPYNEQFF.

This chain connects TRBV7-8 to TRBJ1-5, with D possibly being TRBD1 (5 bases). This CDR3 region has 14 residues. The V gene's germline CDR1 is SGHVS and CDR2 FQNEAQ. V lost 1 base and J lost 7, with 11 bases in between. The CDR3 protein is CASSLERGGQPQHF. The CDR3 nucleotides are TGTGCCAGCAGCTTAGAACGGGGGGGACAGCCCCAGCATTTT.

The chain links TRBV7-9 to TRBJ2-1, with 11 positions matching TRBD2. This CDR3 is 16 amino acids long. Losses at the gene ends were 5 bases for V and 5 bases for J; bases not matched to a gene: 8. The germline V gene has CDR1 SEHNR and CDR2 FQNEAQ (reference sequence). CDR3 nucleotides: TGTGCCAGCAGCCCGACACTAGCGGGAGTGAACAATGAGCAGTTCTTC. Translated: CASSPTLAGVNNEQFF.

The genes are TRBV6-5 and TRBJ2-1; 8 bases are shared with TRBD2. CDR1 and CDR2 (germline): MNHEY, SVGAGI. After removal of 4 bases from V and 3 bases from J, the junction contained 8 bases not matched to a gene. CDR3 length equals 16 residues. CDR3 sequence reads: CASSSPGTSIYNEQFF. Written as DNA, the CDR3 is TGTGCCAGCAGTTCCCCCGGGACTAGTATCTACAATGAGCAGTTCTTC.

The gene calls are TRBV28 and TRBJ1-2, with D possibly matching TRBD1 (6 bases). Germline V lookup: CDR1 MDHEN, CDR2 SYDVKM. The CDR3 runs to 12 residues. V was pared by 5 bases and J by 10 bases, with 14 bases between. The CDR3 sequence: CASSVPTGYYTF. CDR3 sequence (DNA): TGTGCCAGCAGTGTACCGACAGGCTACTACACCTTC.

V and J are TRBV3-1 (or the pseudogene TRBV3-2) and TRBJ2-5, with 7 bases fitting TRBD2. CDR3 length: 15 amino acids. The trim removed 2 bases at V and 4 bases at J, leaving 7 bases unmatched. Germline V lookup: CDR1 LGHDT, CDR2 YNNKEL (reference sequence). The CDR3 is CASSQTRERGETQYF. The CDR3, as DNA: TGTGCCAGCAGCCAAACGCGGGAGCGGGGAGAGACCCAGTACTTC.

The genes are TRBV30 and TRBJ1-5, with D possibly being TRBD1 (6 bases). V gave up 4 bases and J gave up 1 base, with 14 bases separating them. Germline loops: CDR1 GTSNPN, CDR2 SVGIG (reference sequence). This CDR3 is 15 amino acids long. CDR3 protein: CAWTVGGASNQPQHF. The CDR3 bases are TGTGCCTGGACCGTAGGGGGGGCCAGCAATCAGCCCCAGCATTTT.

Here the CDR3 DNA reads TGTGCCAGCAGTCGAAGGACAGGGATGAACACTGAAGCTTTCTTT. Its translation is CASSRRTGMNTEAFF. J is TRBJ1-1 and V is TRBV27; the match to TRBD1 covers 8 bases. CDR3 size: 15 residues. The V and J ends lost 5 bases and 0 bases, in that order; junction bases with no gene match: 5. From germline, CDR1 is MNHEY and CDR2 SMNVEV (reference sequence).

The genes are TRBV28 and TRBJ1-1; 10 nucleotides agree with TRBD1. The CDR3 is made up of 14 amino acids. V was clipped by 3 bases and J by 5 bases; unmatched bases: 3. Germline loops: CDR1 MDHEN, CDR2 SYDVKM. This CDR3 reads CASSLGTGVTEAFF. For the CDR3, the DNA is TGTGCCAGCAGTTTGGGGACAGGGGTTACTGAAGCTTTCTTT.

V gene TRBV18 combines with J gene TRBJ1-3; maybe TRBD1 (6 bases). There are 17 residues in the CDR3. Germline V CDR1 and CDR2: KGHSH, LQKENI. The V end was cut by 3 bases, the J end by 2 bases, with 17 bases between. The chain's CDR3 is CASSPQIPGQPGNTIYF. CDR3 nucleotides: TGTGCCAGCTCACCGCAAATACCGGGACAACCTGGAAACACCATATATTTT.

The V and J genes are TRBV27 and TRBJ2-7; D remains ambiguous. CDR1 is MNHEY, CDR2 SMNVEV, per germline (reference sequence). V lost 3 bases, J lost 0 bases, and 9 bases lay in between. The CDR3 is 14 residues long. The CDR3 DNA is TGTGCCAGCAGTTTGGGTAGGAGCTCCTACGAGCAGTACTTC. As protein: CASSLGRSSYEQYF.

This clone turned up a few times. The gene calls are TRBV18 and TRBJ2-1, with TRBD2 as a possible D gene (5 bases). The CDR3 consists of 16 residues. The germline V and J ends were trimmed by 4 bases and 8 bases, with 21 bases remaining between them. The germline V gene encodes CDR1 KGHSH and CDR2 LQKENI. The chain's CDR3 is CASSRLPRSDLYEQFF. The CDR3 DNA is TGTGCCAGCTCACGACTTCCTCGCTCGGACTTATATGAGCAGTTCTTC.

The rearrangement joins TRBV6-5 to TRBJ1-1; 9 bases match TRBD1. There are 14 residues in the CDR3. V shed 2 bases and J 3 bases; nucleotides not matched to a gene: 1. The germline V gene has CDR1 MNHEY and CDR2 SVGAGI. The CDR3 here is CASSYTGGYTEAFF. CDR3 DNA: TGTGCCAGCAGTTACACAGGGGGCTACACTGAAGCTTTCTTT.

In its sample, this clone was seen once. The CDR3 region has the DNA TGTGCCAGCAGCCCTAGAGGGACAGCTGCGGGTTACGAGCAGTACTTC. It translates to CASSPRGTAAGYEQYF. The chain uses TRBV7-6 and TRBJ2-7; the match to TRBD1 covers 7 bases. Trimming at V came to 5 bases and at J to 4 bases, leaving 14 bases not matched to a gene. Per germline, CDR1 SGHVS and CDR2 FNYEAQ. This CDR3 has 16 amino acids.

In this sample, this clone turned up once. This sequence joins TRBV19 and TRBJ2-7; 10 bases fit TRBD1. CDR1 and CDR2 (germline): LNHDA, SQIVND (reference sequence). The CDR3 consists of 13 residues. The trim removed 11 bases at V and 4 bases at J, leaving 8 bases unmatched. The DNA for the CDR3 is TGTGCCTGCTCCCCGGGACAGGGGTACGAGCAGTACTTC. Translation gives CACSPGQGYEQYF.

The chain is built from TRBV7-9 and TRBJ2-1; 7 bases are a match to TRBD2. The ends lost 1 base at V and 4 bases at J; junction bases unmatched: 4. This CDR3 contains 15 residues. From germline, CDR1 is SEHNR and CDR2 FQNEAQ (reference sequence). The CDR3 sequence: CASSLVGRGYNEQFF. CDR3 nucleotide sequence: TGTGCCAGCAGCTTAGTCGGGCGGGGGTACAATGAGCAGTTCTTC. The entire variable domain, with the rest obtained from reference TRBV7-9 and TRBJ2-1, is as follows: DTGVSQNPRHKITKRGQNVTFRCDPISEHNRLYWYRQTLGQGPEFLTYFQNEAQLEKSRLLSDRFSAERPKGSFSTLEIQRTEQGDSAMYLCASSLVGRGYNEQFFGPGTRLTVL.

This chain connects TRBV5-4 to TRBJ2-7, with TRBD2 identical over 12 bases. This CDR3 comprises 15 residues. Looked up from germline, CDR1 is SGHNT and CDR2 is YYREEE (reference sequence). The junction had 9 bases not matched to a gene; V was cut back by 4 bases and J by 7 bases. CDR3: CASSQRLAGAGEQYF. The CDR3 nucleotides read TGTGCCAGCAGCCAGCGACTAGCGGGAGCAGGAGAGCAGTACTTC.

The chain joins TRBV28 to TRBJ2-7; possibly TRBD1 for D (5 bases). Trimming pared 2 bases from V and 6 bases from J, leaving 11 bases between. Per germline, CDR1 MDHEN and CDR2 SYDVKM. The CDR3 runs to 13 residues. The CDR3 sequence: CASSLRGPGEQYF. The CDR3 DNA is TGTGCCAGCAGTTTAAGGGGCCCGGGCGAGCAGTACTTC.

The chain carries TRBV7-9 and TRBJ2-7, with D unclear. CDR1 and CDR2 (germline): SEHNR, FQNEAQ (reference sequence). V was clipped by 5 bases and J by 6 bases, with 17 bases between them. The CDR3 is 14 amino acids. CDR3 in amino acids: CASSPGAASVEQYF. The CDR3 region has the DNA TGTGCCAGCAGCCCCGGTGCGGCTTCGGTCGAGCAGTACTTC.

In this sample, this clone turned up many times. The chain combines TRBV4-2 with TRBJ1-4; TRBD1 agrees at 8 bases. Looked up from germline, CDR1 is LGHNA and CDR2 is YNFKEQ. Trimming cost V 0 bases and J 4 bases; bases outside gene matches: 7. The CDR3 sequence is 17 residues long. Here the CDR3 DNA reads TGTGCCAGCAGCCAAGATCCCATGGGACAGGATAATGAAAAACTGTTTTTT. It specifies CASSQDPMGQDNEKLFF.

The chain recombines TRBV15 with TRBJ1-1, with TRBD1 matching over 7 bases. The CDR3 is 13 amino acids. The V gene's germline CDR1 is LNHNV and CDR2 YYDKDF (reference sequence). V dropped 6 bases and J dropped 4; count of bases not matched to a gene: 5. The CDR3 DNA reads TGTGCCACCAGGCGAAACAGGGGCACTGAAGCTTTCTTT. Translation: CATRRNRGTEAFF. The whole variable domain, remainder taken from reference TRBV15 and TRBJ1-1, is DAMVIQNPRYQVTQFGKPVTLSCSQTLNHNVMYWYQQKSSQAPKLLFHYYDKDFNNEADTPDNFQSRRPNTSFCFLDIRSPGLGDTAMYLCATRRNRGTEAFFGQGTRLTVV.

The chain employs TRBV9 and TRBJ2-5; D perhaps matches TRBD2 (5 bases). Looked up from germline, CDR1 is SGDLS and CDR2 is YYNGEE. This CDR3 is built from 15 residues. V gave up 1 base and J gave up 0 bases, with 10 bases separating them. CDR3 sequence: CASSVSGRNQETQYF. In DNA form, the CDR3 reads TGTGCCAGCAGCGTAAGCGGCAGAAACCAAGAGACCCAGTACTTC.

This rearrangement joins TRBV29-1 to TRBJ2-1; 8 bases line up with TRBD2. CDR1 is SQVTM and CDR2 is ANQGSEA in the germline V gene. The CDR3 consists of 13 residues. Trimming took 6 bases from V and 8 from J; bases not matched to a gene: 9. This chain's CDR3 is CSVAFGLADEQFF. DNA of the CDR3: TGCAGCGTCGCCTTTGGACTAGCAGATGAGCAGTTCTTC.

The chain uses TRBV5-1 and TRBJ1-4, with D possibly matching TRBD1 (5 bases). Per germline, CDR1 SGHRS and CDR2 YFSETQ. Trimming left V 2 bases short and J 5 bases short, with 7 bases between. There are 13 residues in the CDR3. The CDR3 region has the DNA TGCGCCAGCAGCTTTCCAGGGAATGAAAAACTGTTTTTT. Translated, it gives CASSFPGNEKLFF.